Below are 9 T cell receptor beta chains sequenced from a single sample in a study of blood T cell repertoires in COVID-19. Here immunoSEQ multiplex PCR was the method, and the copy in TCRdb shows in-frame clones only, minus some. The table includes about 190,000 clones, under 90% detected once. The sequenced material came from peripheral blood. These receptors came from a middle-aged man with acute or convalescent COVID-19.

The V gene is TRBV2, the J gene TRBJ1-1, with D hard to call. The germline V and J ends were trimmed by 5 bases and 4 bases, with 20 bases remaining between them. CDR3 size: 16 residues. CDR1 is SNHLY, CDR2 FYNNEI, per germline. CDR3 in amino acids: CASSPPGGRRATEAFF. Here the CDR3 DNA reads TGTGCCAGCAGTCCTCCGGGCGGGAGGAGGGCCACTGAAGCTTTCTTT. Drawing the rest from reference TRBV2 and TRBJ1-1, the complete variable domain is EPEVTQTPSHQVTQMGQEVILRCVPISNHLYFYWYRQILGQKVEFLVSFYNNEISEKSEIFDDQFSVERPDGSNFTLKIRSTKLEDSAMYFCASSPPGGRRATEAFFGQGTRLTVV.

V gene TRBV28 combines with J gene TRBJ2-2, with D possibly being TRBD1 (6 bases). CDR1 MDHEN and CDR2 SYDVKM come from the germline V gene. The CDR3 contains 17 residues. V gave up 5 bases and J gave up 3 bases, with 19 bases separating them. The CDR3 nucleotides read TGTGCCAGCAGTCCCAACTACCGGACAGCATACACCGGGGAGCTGTTTTTT. It translates to CASSPNYRTAYTGELFF.

The rearrangement links TRBV5-1 to TRBJ2-1; 9 positions agree with TRBD1. The V segment lost 0 bases and the J segment 12 bases; nucleotides outside the gene matches: 13. The germline V gene encodes CDR1 SGHRS and CDR2 YFSETQ. The CDR3 has 16 residues. The CDR3 region has the DNA TGCGCCAGCAGCTTGGGCCGGGACAGGGCCTTCGGTGGGCAGTTCTTC. It yields the protein CASSLGRDRAFGGQFF.

V and J are TRBV18 and TRBJ1-2; the match to TRBD1 covers 7 bases. V gave up 3 bases and J gave up 5 bases; unmatched junction bases: 3. This CDR3 is built from 13 residues. CDR1 and CDR2 (germline): KGHSH, LQKENI. CDR3 protein: CASSPGTDYGYTF. The CDR3 nucleotides read TGTGCCAGCTCACCCGGGACAGATTATGGCTACACCTTC.

The chain is built from TRBV29-1 and TRBJ1-1, with 7 bases fitting TRBD1. With V trimmed by 7 bases and J by 0 bases, 5 bases remained unmatched. Germline values: CDR1 SQVTM, CDR2 ANQGSEA. The CDR3 consists of 13 residues. The CDR3 is CSGGQQMNTEAFF. CDR3 in DNA: TGCAGCGGGGGACAGCAGATGAACACTGAAGCTTTCTTT.

The chain is built from TRBV2 and TRBJ2-1, with 9 nucleotides matching TRBD2. This CDR3 is built from 13 residues. Per germline, CDR1 SNHLY and CDR2 FYNNEI. V lost 4 bases and J lost 15; bases outside the gene matches: 10. CDR3 amino acids: CASSVLAGPPPFF. In DNA, the CDR3 is TGTGCCAGCAGTGTCCTAGCGGGGCCTCCTCCGTTCTTC.

This clone came up once. The chain combines TRBV12-3 or TRBV12-4 with TRBJ1-4; D may be TRBD1 (5 bases). This CDR3 has 13 residues. The ends were cut back, 6 bases at V and 7 bases at J, with 12 bases in the middle. CDR3 in DNA: TGTGCCAGCAGGATGGTCGGGGGTGAAAAACTGTTTTTT. Translation: CASRMVGGEKLFF.

This sequence joins TRBV3-1 (or the pseudogene TRBV3-2) and TRBJ2-7; 7 bases line up with TRBD2. V was pared by 1 base and J by 2 bases, with 5 bases of the junction left unmatched. Looked up from germline, CDR1 is LGHDT and CDR2 is YNNKEL (reference sequence). CDR3 length: 15 residues. CDR3 protein: CASSQVLGTTYEQYF. The CDR3, as DNA: TGTGCCAGCAGCCAAGTTTTGGGGACTACCTACGAGCAGTACTTC.

The V gene is TRBV19, the J gene TRBJ1-5; no reliable D call. This CDR3 has 12 amino acids. The germline V gene has CDR1 LNHDA and CDR2 SQIVND (reference sequence). The ends were cut back, 8 bases at V and 7 bases at J, with 12 bases in the middle. The CDR3 protein is CASRVRGQPQHF. DNA for the CDR3: TGTGCCAGTCGAGTCCGGGGACAGCCCCAGCATTTT.